The entry below gives a single TCR beta chain sequence along with its context. Only in-frame clones appear in the TCRdb table, and some are missing; sequencing was by immunoSEQ multiplex PCR. Its listing shows roughly 190,000 clones. The data are from a study of control samples from healthy donors and cancer patients. The CDR3 length is 14 residues. This receptor was obtained from a young woman in good health. The genes are TRBV21-1 and TRBJ1-4. TRBV21-1 is marked as a pseudogene. The sample taken for sequencing was blood. The CDR3 DNA follows: TGTGCCAGCAGCAACCCTAAGGGAGATGAAAAACTGTTTTTT. It codes for CASSNPKGDEKLFF.